This T cell receptor (beta chain) was profiled in a study of shared clonotypes between healthy human individuals. Study summary: The donor group consisted of two women and a few men, aged 18 to 49. Plates per donor: three CD4 naive, three CD4 memory, two CD8 naive, one CD8 memory.

CD8 cells classed as naive were CD45RO-negative and positively selected for CCR7, excluding terminally differentiated effector memory CD45RA+ cells. Whole-study findings and limits: Relative to their counterparts shared across all four donors, non-shared clonotypes exhibited diminished generation probabilities.

Researchers divided each subset's genomic DNA evenly across several immunoSEQ plates. Profiling relied on immunoSEQ multiplex PCR, and the TCRdb table lists in-frame clones only, not all of them. The sample includes fewer than 850,000 clones, approximately 97% seen only once; the top ten take about 0.22%. With 6 bases removed from V and 7 bases from J, the gap between germline ends came to 11 bases. The CDR3 has 12 residues. Germline CDR1 LNHDA, CDR2 SQIVND (reference sequence). Comments on this clone: Antigen specificity is unknown.

The chain employs TRBV19 and TRBJ2-3; D uncertain. Sequenced input: naive CD8+ T cells sorted from blood. This clonotype was obtained from a man younger than 40 in good health. The CDR3 region has the DNA TGTGCCAGTAGCAACCAGAGGAATACGCAGTATTTT. This translates into CASSNQRNTQYF.